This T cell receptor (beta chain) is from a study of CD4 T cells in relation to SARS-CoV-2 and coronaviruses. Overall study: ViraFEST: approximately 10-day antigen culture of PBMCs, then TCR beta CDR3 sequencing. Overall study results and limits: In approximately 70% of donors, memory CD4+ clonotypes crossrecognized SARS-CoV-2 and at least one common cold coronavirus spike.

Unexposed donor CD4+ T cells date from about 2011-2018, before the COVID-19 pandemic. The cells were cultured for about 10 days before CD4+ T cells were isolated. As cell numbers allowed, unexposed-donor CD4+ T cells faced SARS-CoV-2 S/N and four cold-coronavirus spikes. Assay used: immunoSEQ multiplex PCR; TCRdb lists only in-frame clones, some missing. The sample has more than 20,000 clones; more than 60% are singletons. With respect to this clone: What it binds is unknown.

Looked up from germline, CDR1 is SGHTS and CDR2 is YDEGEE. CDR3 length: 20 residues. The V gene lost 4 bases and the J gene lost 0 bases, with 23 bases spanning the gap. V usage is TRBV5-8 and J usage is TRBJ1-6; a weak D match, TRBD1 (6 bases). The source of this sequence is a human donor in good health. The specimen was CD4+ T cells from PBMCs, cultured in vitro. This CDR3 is CASSRILGRDMSSYNSPLHF. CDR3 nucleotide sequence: TGTGCCAGCAGCCGCATTTTAGGAAGGGACATGAGCTCCTATAATTCACCCCTCCACTTT. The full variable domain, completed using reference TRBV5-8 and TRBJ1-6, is EAGVTQSPTHLIKTRGQQATLRCSPISGHTSVYWYQQALGLGLQFLLWYDEGEERNRGNFPPRFSGRQFPNYSSELNVNALELEDSALYLCASSRILGRDMSSYNSPLHFGNGTRLTVT.